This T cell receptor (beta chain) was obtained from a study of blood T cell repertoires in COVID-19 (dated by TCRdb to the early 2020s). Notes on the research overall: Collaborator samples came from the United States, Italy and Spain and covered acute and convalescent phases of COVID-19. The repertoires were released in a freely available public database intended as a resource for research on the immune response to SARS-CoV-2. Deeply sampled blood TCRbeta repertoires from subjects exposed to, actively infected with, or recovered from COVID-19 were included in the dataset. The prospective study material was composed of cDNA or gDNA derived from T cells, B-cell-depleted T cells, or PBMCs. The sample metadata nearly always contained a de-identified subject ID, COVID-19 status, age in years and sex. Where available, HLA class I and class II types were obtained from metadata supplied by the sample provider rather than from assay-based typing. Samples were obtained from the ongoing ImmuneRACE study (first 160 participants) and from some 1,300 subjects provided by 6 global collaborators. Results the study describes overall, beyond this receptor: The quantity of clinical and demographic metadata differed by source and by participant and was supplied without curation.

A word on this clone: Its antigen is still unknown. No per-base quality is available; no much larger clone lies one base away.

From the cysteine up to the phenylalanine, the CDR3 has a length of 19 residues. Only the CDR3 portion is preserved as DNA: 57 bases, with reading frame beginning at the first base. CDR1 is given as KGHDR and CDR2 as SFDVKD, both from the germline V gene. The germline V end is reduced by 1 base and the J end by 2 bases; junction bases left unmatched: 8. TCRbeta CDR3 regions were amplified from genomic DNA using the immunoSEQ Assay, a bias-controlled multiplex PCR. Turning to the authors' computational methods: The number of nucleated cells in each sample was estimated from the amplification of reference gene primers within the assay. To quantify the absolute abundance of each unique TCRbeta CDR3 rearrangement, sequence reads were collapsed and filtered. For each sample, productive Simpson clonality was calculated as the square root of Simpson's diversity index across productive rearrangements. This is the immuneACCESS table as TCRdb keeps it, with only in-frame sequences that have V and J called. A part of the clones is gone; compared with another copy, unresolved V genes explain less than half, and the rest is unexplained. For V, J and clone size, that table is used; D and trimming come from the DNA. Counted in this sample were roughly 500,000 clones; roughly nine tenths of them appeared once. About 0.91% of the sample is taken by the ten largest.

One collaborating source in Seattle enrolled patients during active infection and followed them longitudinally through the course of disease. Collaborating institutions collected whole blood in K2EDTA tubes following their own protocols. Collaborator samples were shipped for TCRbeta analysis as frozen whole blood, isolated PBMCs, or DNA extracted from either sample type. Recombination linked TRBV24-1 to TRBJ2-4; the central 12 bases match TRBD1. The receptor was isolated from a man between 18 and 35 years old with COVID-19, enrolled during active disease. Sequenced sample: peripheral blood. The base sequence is TGTGCCACCAGTGATTTAGGGACAGGGGGCAGGCTTACCAAAAACATTCAGTACTTC. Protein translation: CATSDLGTGGRLTKNIQYF.